The clone carrying this T cell receptor (beta chain) has only a few counts. Its antigen is unknown. This sample is drawn from a study of cytotoxic CD8 clonotypes in ibrutinib-treated CLL. Study context: Among the patients, 10 to 11 presented as relapsed/refractory and around 16 as treatment-naive; 17 showed unmutated IGHV. Sequenced samples delivered averages of 255,043 productive templates and roughly 100,000 productive rearrangements. Study conclusions and caveats: Clonality measured at baseline exceeded age-matched healthy donors, tracking circulating CD8+ T-cell counts.

The CDR3 runs 13 residues. CDR1 SNHLY and CDR2 FYNNEI come from the germline V gene. V shed 3 bases and J 4 bases; nucleotides not matched to a gene: 1. TCRdb's table, derived via immunoSEQ multiplex PCR, lists solely in-frame clones and lacks some. The table lists 200,000 to 250,000 clones, just under 80% of them singletons. V usage is TRBV2 and J usage is TRBJ1-2; 8 bases align to TRBD1. Sequenced here: PBMCs, sampled after 12 months of ibrutinib treatment. This TCR was recovered from a human donor with chronic lymphocytic leukemia. CDR3 DNA sequence: TGTGCCAGCAGTGAGCAGGGGGCCTATGGCTACACCTTC. Amino acids: CASSEQGAYGYTF.